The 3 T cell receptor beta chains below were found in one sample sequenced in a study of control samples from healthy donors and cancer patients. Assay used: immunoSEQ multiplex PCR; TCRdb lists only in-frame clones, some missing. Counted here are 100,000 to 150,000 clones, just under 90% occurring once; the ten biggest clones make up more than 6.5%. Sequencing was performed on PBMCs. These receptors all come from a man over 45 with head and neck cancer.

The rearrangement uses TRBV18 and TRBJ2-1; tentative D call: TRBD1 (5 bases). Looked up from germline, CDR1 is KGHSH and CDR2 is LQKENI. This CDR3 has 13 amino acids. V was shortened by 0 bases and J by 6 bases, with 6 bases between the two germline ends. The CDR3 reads CASSPPQGNEQFF. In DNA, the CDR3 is TGTGCCAGCTCACCACCGCAGGGCAATGAGCAGTTCTTC.

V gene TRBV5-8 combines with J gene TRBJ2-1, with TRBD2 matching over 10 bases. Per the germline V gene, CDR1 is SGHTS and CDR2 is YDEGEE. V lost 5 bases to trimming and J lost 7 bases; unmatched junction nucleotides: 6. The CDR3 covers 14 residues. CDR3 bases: TGTGCCAGCAGAGAGCGGGGGGGAACGAATGAGCAGTTCTTC. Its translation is CASRERGGTNEQFF.

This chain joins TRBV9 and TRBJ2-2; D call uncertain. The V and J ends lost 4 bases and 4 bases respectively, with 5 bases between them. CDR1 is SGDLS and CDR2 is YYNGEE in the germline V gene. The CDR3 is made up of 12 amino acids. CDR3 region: CASSFLTGELFF. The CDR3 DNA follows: TGTGCCAGCAGCTTTCTCACCGGGGAGCTGTTTTTT.